The source of this TCR beta chain is a study of T cells in Graves' hyperthyroidism and ophthalmopathy. Findings of the study overall: A model of 13 V-J features distinguished ophthalmopathy from stable hyperthyroidism.

This clonotype was detected many times. Its antigen remains unknown. From RNA transcripts, TCR beta CDR3 regions were amplified. The HTBI set primed first-round TCR CDR3 RT-PCR. Using its own MiXCR run on the multiplex PCR reads, TCRdb lists one record per CDR3 protein. The repertoire holds 640,000 or so distinct CDR3 sequences, 14% to 15% seen once, with approximately 4.3% in the top ten. CDR1 is LNHNV and CDR2 is YYDKDF in the germline V gene (reference sequence). Trimming cost V 1 base and J 5 bases; bases outside gene matches: 5. The CDR3 loop spans 16 amino acids. Sequencing was done on a sample of blood. The chain couples TRBV15 to TRBJ2-2, with 9 bases lining up with TRBD1. This sequence originates from a woman aged 40 to 55 with Graves' ophthalmopathy. CDR3 residues: CATSRGGQGRTGELFF. CDR3 in DNA: TGTGCCACCAGCAGAGGGGGACAGGGAAGGACCGGGGAGCTGTTTTTT.